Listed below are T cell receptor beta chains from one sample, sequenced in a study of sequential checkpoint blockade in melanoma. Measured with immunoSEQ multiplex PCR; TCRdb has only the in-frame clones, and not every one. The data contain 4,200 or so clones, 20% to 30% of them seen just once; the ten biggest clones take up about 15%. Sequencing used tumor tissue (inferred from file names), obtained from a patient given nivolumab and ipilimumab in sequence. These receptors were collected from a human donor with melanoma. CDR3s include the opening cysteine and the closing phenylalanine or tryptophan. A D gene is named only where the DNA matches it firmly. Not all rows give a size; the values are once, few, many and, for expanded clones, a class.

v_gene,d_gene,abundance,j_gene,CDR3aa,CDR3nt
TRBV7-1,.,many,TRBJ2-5,CASSPHVEGTQYF,TGTGCCAGCAGCCCACACGTTGAGGGGACCCAGTACTTC
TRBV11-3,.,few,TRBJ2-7,CASSIRTGGHEQYF,TGTGCCAGCAGCATCCGGACGGGTGGGCACGAGCAGTACTTC
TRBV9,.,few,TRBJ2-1,CASILYGGATYNEQFF,TGTGCCAGCATCCTATACGGGGGAGCAACATACAATGAGCAGTTCTTC
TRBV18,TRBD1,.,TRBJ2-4,CASSPGQGVLSKNIQYF,TGTGCCAGCTCACCCGGACAGGGCGTCTTATCCAAAAACATTCAGTACTTC
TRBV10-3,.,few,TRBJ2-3,CAISEPGTSGVDTQYF,TGTGCCATCAGTGAGCCAGGGACCTCGGGGGTAGATACGCAGTATTTT
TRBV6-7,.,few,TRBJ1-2,CASSQGSVLGF,TGTGCCAGCAGTCAGGGCTCGGTCCTAGGCTTC
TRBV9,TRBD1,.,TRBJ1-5,CASSVQGALNQPQHF,TGTGCCAGCAGCGTACAGGGGGCCCTAAATCAGCCCCAGCATTTT
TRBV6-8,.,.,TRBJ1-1,CASSYGGVTEAFF,TGTGCCAGCAGTTACGGGGGAGTGACTGAAGCTTTCTTT
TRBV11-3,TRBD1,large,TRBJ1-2,CASSPGTGVYGYTF,TGTGCCAGCAGCCCCGGGACAGGCGTCTATGGCTACACCTTC
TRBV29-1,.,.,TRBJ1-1,CSVEYGFGVQAFF,TGCAGCGTTGAGTACGGTTTCGGAGTTCAAGCTTTCTTT
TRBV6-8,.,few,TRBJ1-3,CASRDQGRGNTIYF,TGTGCCAGCAGGGACCAGGGGAGGGGAAACACCATATATTTT
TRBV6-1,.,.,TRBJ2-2,CASSEVMGAGELFF,TGTGCCAGCAGTGAAGTGATGGGGGCCGGGGAGCTGTTTTTT
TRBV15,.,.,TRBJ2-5,CATSRERVKGSETQYF,TGTGCCACCAGCAGAGAAAGGGTAAAGGGTTCAGAGACCCAGTACTTC
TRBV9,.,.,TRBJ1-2,CASSVEAKSYGYTF,TGTGCCAGCAGCGTAGAAGCCAAAAGCTATGGCTACACCTTC
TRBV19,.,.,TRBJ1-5,CASSMSGDQPQHF,TGTGCCAGTAGTATGAGCGGGGATCAGCCCCAGCATTTT
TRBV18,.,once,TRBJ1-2,CASSPVQGATYGYTF,TGTGCCAGCTCACCAGTCCAGGGAGCGACCTATGGCTACACCTTC
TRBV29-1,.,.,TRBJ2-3,CSVEHISSTDTQYF,TGCAGCGTTGAGCACATATCTAGCACAGATACGCAGTATTTT
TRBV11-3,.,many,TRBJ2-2,CASSLDGPNTGELFF,TGTGCCAGCAGCCTGGACGGACCGAACACCGGGGAGCTGTTTTTT
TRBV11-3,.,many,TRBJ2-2,CASSSPQKNTGELFF,TGTGCCAGCAGCTCCCCGCAGAAGAACACCGGGGAGCTGTTTTTT
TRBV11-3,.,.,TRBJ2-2,CASTRGGAGTTGELFF,TGTGCCAGCACCCGGGGAGGTGCAGGGACGACCGGGGAGCTGTTTTTT
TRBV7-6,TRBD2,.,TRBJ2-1,CASSFRASGINEQFF,TGTGCCAGCAGCTTTCGGGCTAGCGGGATCAATGAGCAGTTCTTC
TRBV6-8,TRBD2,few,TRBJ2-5,CASSPGGQETQYF,TGTGCCAGCAGTCCGGGGGGACAAGAGACCCAGTACTTC
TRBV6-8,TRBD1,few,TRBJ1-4,CASSKGRRGQTNEKLFF,TGTGCCAGCAGTAAGGGACGGAGGGGGCAAACTAATGAAAAACTGTTTTTT
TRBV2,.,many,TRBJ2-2,CASSDSVRGPGTGELFF,TGTGCCAGCAGCGACTCCGTACGGGGGCCGGGCACCGGGGAGCTGTTTTTT
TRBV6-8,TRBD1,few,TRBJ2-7,CASSLQGAHDEQYF,TGTGCCAGCAGTCTACAGGGGGCGCATGACGAGCAGTACTTC
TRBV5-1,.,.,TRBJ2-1,CASSTWGSGAYNEQFF,TGCGCCAGCTCCACTTGGGGCTCCGGTGCCTACAATGAGCAGTTCTTC
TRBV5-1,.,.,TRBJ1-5,CASSLFGPSNGPQHF,TGCGCCAGCAGCTTGTTCGGGCCTTCCAATGGGCCCCAGCATTTT
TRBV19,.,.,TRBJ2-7,CASSSAFYEQYF,TGTGCCAGTAGTAGCGCCTTCTACGAGCAGTACTTC
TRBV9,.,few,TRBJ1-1,CASSPQAPIVFF,TGTGCCAGCAGCCCGCAGGCCCCGATTGTTTTCTTT
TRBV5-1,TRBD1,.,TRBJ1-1,CASSLDLQGEVEAFF,TGCGCCAGCAGCTTGGATCTTCAGGGGGAAGTTGAAGCTTTCTTT
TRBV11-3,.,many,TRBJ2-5,CASSLGGPEETQYF,TGTGCCAGCAGCTTAGGGGGGCCTGAGGAGACCCAGTACTTC
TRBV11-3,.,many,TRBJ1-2,CASSLYEDNYGYTF,TGTGCCAGCAGCTTGTACGAGGATAACTATGGCTACACCTTC
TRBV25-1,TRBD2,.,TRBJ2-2,CASRTSGSTGELFF,TGTGCCAGCAGGACTAGCGGGAGCACCGGGGAGCTGTTTTTT
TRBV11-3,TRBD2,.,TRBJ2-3,CASSFLTSGGRSDTQYF,TGTGCCAGCAGCTTCCTCACTAGCGGGGGCCGCTCCGATACGCAGTATTTT
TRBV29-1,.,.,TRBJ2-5,CSVSRGVLYQETQYF,TGCAGCGTGAGCAGAGGGGTTCTATACCAAGAGACCCAGTACTTC